Listed below are T cell receptor beta chains from one sample, sequenced in a study of tumor-infiltrating lymphocytes in primary liver carcinoma. TCRdb re-called the multiplex PCR reads through MiXCR, storing one row per CDR3 protein. The repertoire consists of tens of thousands of distinct CDR3 sequences, with 60% to 75% occurring once and the leading ten covering roughly 24%. The sequencing sample was made of liver tumor tissue from sampling region 2. These receptors were taken from a man between 35 and 55 years old with primary liver carcinoma and hepatitis B virus infection. CDR3s include the opening cysteine and the closing phenylalanine or tryptophan. D genes are given only for firm matches. Some rows have no size entry. The others give once, few or many, or a class for an expanded clone.

abundance	d_gene	v_gene	j_gene	CDR3aa	CDR3nt
many	-	TRBV4-1	TRBJ2-5	CASSQEFRRGPVETQYF	TGCGCCAGCAGCCAAGAATTCAGACGGGGCCCCGTAGAGACCCAGTACTTC
-	-	TRBV29-1	TRBJ2-7	CNFWMNSGEQYF	TGCAACTTCTGGATGAATTCGGGAGAGCAGTACTTC
many	-	TRBV29-1	TRBJ1-1	CSVLKGTNTEAFF	TGCAGCGTTTTAAAGGGTACGAACACTGAAGCTTTCTTT
-	-	TRBV4-1	TRBJ1-1	CASSQGLNTNTEAFF	TGCGCCAGTAGCCAAGGCCTTAATACGAACACTGAAGCTTTCTTT
-	-	TRBV29-1	TRBJ2-7	CSVITGSSPYGQYF	TGCAGCGTCATAACAGGGAGCAGCCCCTACGGGCAGTACTTC
-	-	TRBV5-1	TRBJ2-7	CASSLNPASSTYKQYF	TGCGCCAGCAGCTTGAACCCGGCCTCTTCGACCTACAAGCAGTACTTC
-	-	TRBV11-2	TRBJ2-3	CALGAREPADTQYF	TGTGCCTTAGGGGCACGGGAGCCCGCAGATACGCAATATTTT
-	-	TRBV6-6	TRBJ1-5	CASSGDGSDQPQHF	TGTGCCAGCAGTGGGGATGGTAGCGATCAGCCCCAGCACTTT
-	-	TRBV11-3	TRBJ2-7	CASSTGLRASYEQYF	TGTGCCAGCAGTACCGGACTACGGGCGTCCTACGAGCAGTATTTC
few	-	TRBV18	TRBJ2-2	CASSPPNTGGLFF	TGTGCCAGCTCACCACCGAACACCGGGGGGCTGTTTTTT
-	-	TRBV13	TRBJ2-7	CVSSTSGTVYEQYF	TGTGTCAGCAGCACATCCGGGACGGTCTACGAGCAGTACTTC
-	TRBD1	TRBV6-5	TRBJ2-6	CASSLWTGMKAGASVLTF	TGTGCCAGCAGTCTTTGGACAGGAATGAAAGCTGGGGCCAGCGTCCTAACTTTC
-	TRBD1	TRBV6-1	TRBJ2-1	CASSDLGGGDKQFF	TGTGCCAGCAGTGATTTAGGGGGCGGCGACAAGCAGTTCTTC
many	-	TRBV6-1	TRBJ2-4	CASSEELMLAHIQYF	TGTGCCAGCAGTGAAGAGCTGATGCTAGCCCACATTCAGTACTTC
-	-	TRBV4-1	TRBJ1-1	CASSHGKGEAFF	TGCGCCAGCAGCCATGGGAAAGGTGAAGCTTTCTTT
-	-	TRBV5-6	TRBJ2-3	CASGLLQDEDF	TGTGCCAGCGGCTTGTTACAAGACGAGGATTTT
-	TRBD2	TRBV7-8	TRBJ2-3	CDSSLAQAGGPHDTQYF	TGTGACAGCAGCCTAGCCCAAGCGGGAGGGCCACATGATACGCAATATTTT
many	TRBD2	TRBV12-3/TRBV12-4	TRBJ2-7	CASPSETSGGTSSSYEQYF	TGTGCCAGCCCTTCGGAAACTAGCGGGGGGACATCGAGCTCCTACGAGCAGTACTTC
many	-	TRBV5-6	TRBJ2-1	CASSLVLTDEQFF	TGTGCCAGCAGCTTGGTACTAACCGATGAGCAGTTCTTC
-	-	TRBV4-2	TRBJ2-3	CASSQDTENTDTQYF	TGTGCCAGCAGCCAAGATACGGAAAACACAGATACGCAGTATTTT
once	TRBD2	TRBV4-2	TRBJ2-2	CASSHLTSGNTGELSF	TGTGCCAGCAGTCACCTGACTAGCGGGAACACCGGGGAGCTGTCTTTT
-	-	TRBV11-1	TRBJ2-1	CAGRHLGYIEQFF	TGTGCCGGCCGCCATCTGGGCTACATTGAGCAGTTCTTC
-	-	TRBV6-5	TRBJ2-2	CTSSYAVDGTRELFF	TGTACCAGCAGTTACGCAGTGGACGGTACCCGGGAGCTGTTTTTT
-	-	TRBV4-1	TRBJ2-6	CASSQGPGATGANVPTF	TGCGCCAGCAGCCAAGGTCCAGGGGCCACTGGGGCCAACGTCCCGACTTTC
-	-	TRBV4-2	TRBJ1-5	CANSQGNPTQHF	TGTGCCAACAGCCAAGGGAATCCTACGCAGCATTTT
-	TRBD2	TRBV10-1	TRBJ2-3	CASSPASGSTDTQYF	TGCGCCAGCTCTCCAGCTAGCGGGAGTACAGATACGCAGTATTTT
many	-	TRBV10-2	TRBJ1-1	CASSESSSMNTEAFF	TGCGCCAGCAGTGAGTCAAGCAGTATGAACACTGAAGCTTTCTTT
-	-	TRBV11-2	TRBJ1-2	CARSPAHRDYGYTF	TGTGCCAGGAGCCCAGCCCACAGGGATTATGGCTACACCTTC
-	-	TRBV11-2	TRBJ2-7	CVSILDFGTPSSYEQYF	TGTGTCAGCATCTTAGACTTCGGGACACCCAGTTCCTACGAGCAGTACTTC
once	-	TRBV6-1	TRBJ2-2	CASSPSGAWELFF	TGTGCCAGCAGTCCAAGCGGTGCCTGGGAGCTGTTTTTT
-	-	TRBV11-2	TRBJ2-1	CGNSHMGHSSGKGEQFF	TGTGGCAACAGCCATATGGGACACTCAAGCGGGAAAGGTGAGCAATTCTTC
-	TRBD2	TRBV11-1	TRBJ2-1	CASSLGLAGEVENGQFF	TGTGCCAGCAGTCTGGGACTAGCGGGAGAAGTTGAGAATGGGCAGTTCTTC
-	-	TRBV6-1	TRBJ2-7	CASTEVPYEQYF	TGTGCCAGCACCGAAGTACCATACGAGCAGTACTTC
-	-	TRBV5-5	TRBJ2-5	CANSLGDSRETQYF	TGTGCCAACAGCTTGGGGGATAGCAGGGAGACCCAGTATTTC
-	-	TRBV11-2	TRBJ2-7	CTTSLYFGTPSSYEQYF	TGTACCACCAGCTTATACTTCGGGACACCCAGCTCCTACGAGCAGTACTTC
-	TRBD2	TRBV29-1	TRBJ2-7	CSVEDLGRAQYF	TGCAGCGTTGAAGATCTAGGGAGGGCGCAGTACTTC
many	TRBD1	TRBV5-5	TRBJ2-5	CASSPAGGPGETQYF	TGTGCCAGCAGCCCGGCAGGGGGCCCGGGAGAGACCCAGTACTTC
few	-	TRBV13	TRBJ2-7	CASSLVGGSYERYF	TGTGCCAGCAGCTTAGTTGGTGGATCCTACGAGCGGTACTTC
once	TRBD2	TRBV10-3	TRBJ2-2	CASGGATNTGDLFF	TGTGCCTCCGGGGGGGCTACTAACACCGGGGACCTGTTTTTT
-	-	TRBV5-1	TRBJ2-1	CAISPRLVDFNEQFF	TGCGCCATCAGCCCCCGACTAGTGGACTTTAATGAGCAGTTCTTC
many	TRBD2	TRBV6-2/TRBV6-3	TRBJ2-5	CASSRGTRIETQYF	TGTGCCAGCAGTCGTGGGACTAGAATCGAGACCCAGTACTTC
-	TRBD2	TRBV19	TRBJ2-1	CASSRGEGRDEQFF	TGTGCCAGTAGTAGGGGGGAGGGCCGGGATGAGCAGTTCTTC
many	-	TRBV28	TRBJ2-3	CASSLSPPWDTQYF	TGTGCCAGCAGTTTGTCCCCCCCGTGGGATACGCAGTATTTT
-	-	TRBV7-8	TRBJ2-3	CASGISITDTQYF	TGTGCGTCCGGGATTAGCATCACAGATACGCAGTATTTT
-	-	TRBV29-1	TRBJ2-1	CSVESGSGSAGRQFF	TGCAGCGTAGAGAGTGGGTCAGGGAGCGCGGGCAGGCAGTTCTTC
-	-	TRBV2	TRBJ2-1	CASSDEGNEQFF	TGTGCCAGCAGTGATGAGGGGAATGAGCAGTTCTTC
many	-	TRBV7-8	TRBJ2-2	CASSPGLSPTTGELFF	TGTGCCAGCAGCCCCGGACTATCTCCAACAACCGGGGAGCTGTTTTTT
-	-	TRBV28	TRBJ1-4	CASSLLANEKLVF	TGTGCCAGCAGTTTGTTGGCTAATGAAAAACTGGTTTTT
-	TRBD1	TRBV6-5	TRBJ2-6	CTSRLGQGSSVANVLTF	TGTACCAGCAGATTAGGACAGGGATCCTCTGTGGCCAACGTCCTGACTTTC
-	TRBD2	TRBV10-3	TRBJ2-3	CAISAETSGTYRQYF	TGCGCCATCAGTGCTGAGACTAGCGGGACCTATAGGCAGTATTTT
-	TRBD2	TRBV5-4	TRBJ2-3	CAISEGLAVSIDTQYF	TGTGCCATCAGCGAGGGACTAGCGGTTAGTATAGATACGCAGTATTTT